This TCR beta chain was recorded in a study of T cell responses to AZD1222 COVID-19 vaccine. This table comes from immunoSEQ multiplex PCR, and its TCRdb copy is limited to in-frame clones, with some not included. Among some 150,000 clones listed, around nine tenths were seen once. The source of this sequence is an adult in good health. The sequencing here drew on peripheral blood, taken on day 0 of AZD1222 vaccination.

The CDR3 reads CSATSGPRAYNEQFF. The CDR3 coding sequence is TGCAGCGCGACTAGCGGGCCACGGGCCTACAATGAGCAGTTCTTC. The V gene is TRBV29-1, the J gene TRBJ2-1; 10 bases align to TRBD2. The germline gives CDR1 SQVTM, CDR2 ANQGSEA. CDR3 length: 15 amino acids. J was trimmed by 2 bases and V by 7 bases; bases with no gene match: 8.